This T cell receptor (beta chain) comes out of a study of T cells in narcolepsy. Whole-study results and caveats: Autoreactive HCRT-specific and TRIB2-specific clonotypes were marked in same-patient CSF-versus-blood CD4+ comparisons. Autoreactive clone sequences were missing from some blood memory CD4+ repertoires. Autoreactive clonotypes reportedly recurred in blood of same and different patients, not controls.

Regarding this clone: The antigen remains unidentified.

Repertoires were generated with immunoSEQ multiplex PCR, while TCRdb's copy carries only in-frame clones and drops some. The sample gives 27,000 or so clones, roughly 80% of which show up once; under 1.3% is in the top ten. The ends were cut back, 4 bases at V and 3 bases at J, with 13 bases in the middle. The CDR3 is 15 amino acids. Germline V gene data show CDR1 as MGHRA and CDR2 as YSYEKL. The sequence came from a human donor with narcolepsy. The rearrangement uses TRBV4-1 and TRBJ1-5; possible D gene TRBD1, 5 bases. The specimen sequenced was CD45RA- memory CD4+ T cells from PBMCs. As DNA, the CDR3 is TGCGCCAGCAGCCCGTTAGGGGAGTCCAATCAGCCCCAGCATTTT. Protein product: CASSPLGESNQPQHF.